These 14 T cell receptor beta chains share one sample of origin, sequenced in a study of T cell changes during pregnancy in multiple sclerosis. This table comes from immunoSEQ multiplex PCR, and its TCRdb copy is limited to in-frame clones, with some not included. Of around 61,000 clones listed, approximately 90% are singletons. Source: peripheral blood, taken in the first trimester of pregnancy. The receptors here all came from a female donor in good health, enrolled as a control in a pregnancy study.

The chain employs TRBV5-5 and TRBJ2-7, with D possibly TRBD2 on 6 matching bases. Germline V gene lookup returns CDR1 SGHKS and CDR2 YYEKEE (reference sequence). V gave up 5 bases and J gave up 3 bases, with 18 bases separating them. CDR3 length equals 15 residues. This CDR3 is CASRQNRDSNYEQYF. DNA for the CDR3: TGTGCCAGCAGACAAAACCGGGACTCCAACTACGAGCAGTACTTC.

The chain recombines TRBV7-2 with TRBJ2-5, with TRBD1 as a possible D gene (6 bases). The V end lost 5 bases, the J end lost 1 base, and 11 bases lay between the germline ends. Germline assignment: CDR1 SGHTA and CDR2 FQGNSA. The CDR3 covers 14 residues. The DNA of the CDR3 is TGTGCCAGCAGCCACAGGACAGCCCAAGAGACCCAGTACTTC. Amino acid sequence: CASSHRTAQETQYF.

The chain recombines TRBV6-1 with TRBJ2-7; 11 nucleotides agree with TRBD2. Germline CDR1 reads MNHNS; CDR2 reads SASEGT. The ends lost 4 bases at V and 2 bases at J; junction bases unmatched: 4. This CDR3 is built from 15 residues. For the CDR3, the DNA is TGTGCCAGCAGTGTTTTAGCGGGGGGGCCCTACGAGCAGTACTTC. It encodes CASSVLAGGPYEQYF.

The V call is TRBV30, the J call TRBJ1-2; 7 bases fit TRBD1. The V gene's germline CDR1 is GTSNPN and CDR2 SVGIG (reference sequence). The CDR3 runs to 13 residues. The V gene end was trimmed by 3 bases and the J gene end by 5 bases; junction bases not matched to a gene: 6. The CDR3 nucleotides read TGTGCCTGGAGCCTGGGACAGCAGTATGGCTACACCTTC. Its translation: CAWSLGQQYGYTF.

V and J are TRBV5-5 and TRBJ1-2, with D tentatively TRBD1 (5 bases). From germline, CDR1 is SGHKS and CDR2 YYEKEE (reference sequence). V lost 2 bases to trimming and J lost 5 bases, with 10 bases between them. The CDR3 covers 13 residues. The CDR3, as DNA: TGTGCCAGCAGCTTTAGGGGAAGTTATGGCTACACCTTC. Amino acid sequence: CASSFRGSYGYTF.

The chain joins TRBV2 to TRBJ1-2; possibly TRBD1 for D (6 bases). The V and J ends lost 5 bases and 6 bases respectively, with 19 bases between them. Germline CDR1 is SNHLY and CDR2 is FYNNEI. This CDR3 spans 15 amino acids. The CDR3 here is CASSRSFQGIDGYTF. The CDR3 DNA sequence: TGTGCCAGCAGTAGAAGCTTCCAGGGGATTGATGGCTACACCTTC.

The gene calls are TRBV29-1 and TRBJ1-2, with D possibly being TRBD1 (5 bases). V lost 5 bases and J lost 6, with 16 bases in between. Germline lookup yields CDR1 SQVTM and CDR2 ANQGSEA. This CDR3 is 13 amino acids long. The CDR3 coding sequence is TGCAGCGTTCCCCCTGGACGGGGGGATGGCTACACCTTC. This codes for CSVPPGRGDGYTF.

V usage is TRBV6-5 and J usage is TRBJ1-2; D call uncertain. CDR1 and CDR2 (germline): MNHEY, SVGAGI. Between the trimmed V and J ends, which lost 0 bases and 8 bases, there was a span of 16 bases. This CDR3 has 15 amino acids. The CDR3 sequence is CASSYSVVGVWGYTF. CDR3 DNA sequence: TGTGCCAGCAGTTACTCAGTCGTCGGGGTATGGGGCTACACCTTC.

The CDR3 DNA follows: TGTGCCAGCAGTTTAACAGGGGACGAGCAGTACTTC. Translation: CASSLTGDEQYF. The genes are TRBV27 and TRBJ2-7; 7 bases are a match to TRBD1. The V segment lost 2 bases and the J segment 5 bases; nucleotides outside the gene matches: 0. There are 12 residues in the CDR3. Looked up from germline, CDR1 is MNHEY and CDR2 is SMNVEV (reference sequence).

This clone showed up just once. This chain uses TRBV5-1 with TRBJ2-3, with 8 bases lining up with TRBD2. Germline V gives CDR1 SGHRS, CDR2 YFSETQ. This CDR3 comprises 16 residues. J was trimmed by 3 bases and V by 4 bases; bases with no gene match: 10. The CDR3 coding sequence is TGCGCCAGCAGCCCGGGCGGGACTAGAGGGACAGATACGCAGTATTTT. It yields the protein CASSPGGTRGTDTQYF.

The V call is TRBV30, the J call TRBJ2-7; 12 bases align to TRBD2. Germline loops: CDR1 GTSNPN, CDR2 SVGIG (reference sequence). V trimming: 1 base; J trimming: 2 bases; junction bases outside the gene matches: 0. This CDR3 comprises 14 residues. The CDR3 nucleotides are TGTGCCTGGAGTGGACTAGCGGGGGCCTACGAGCAGTACTTC. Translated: CAWSGLAGAYEQYF.

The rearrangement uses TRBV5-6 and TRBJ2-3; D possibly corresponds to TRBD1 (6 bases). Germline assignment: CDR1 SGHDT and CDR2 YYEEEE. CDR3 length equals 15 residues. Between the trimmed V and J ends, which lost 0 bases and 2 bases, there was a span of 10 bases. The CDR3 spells CASSLDKGVTDTQYF. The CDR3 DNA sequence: TGTGCCAGCAGCTTGGATAAGGGGGTCACAGATACGCAGTATTTT.

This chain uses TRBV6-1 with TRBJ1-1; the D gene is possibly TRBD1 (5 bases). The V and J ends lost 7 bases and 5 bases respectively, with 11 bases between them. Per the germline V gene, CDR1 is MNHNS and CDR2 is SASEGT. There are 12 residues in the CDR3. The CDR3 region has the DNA TGTGCCAGCATAACAGGCGTGACTGAAGCTTTCTTT. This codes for CASITGVTEAFF.

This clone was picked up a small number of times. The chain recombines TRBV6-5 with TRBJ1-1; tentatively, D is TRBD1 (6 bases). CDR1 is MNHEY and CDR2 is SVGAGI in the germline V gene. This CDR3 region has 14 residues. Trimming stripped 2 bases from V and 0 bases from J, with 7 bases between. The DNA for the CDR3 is TGTGCCAGCAGTTACGGGACATTGAACACTGAAGCTTTCTTT. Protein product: CASSYGTLNTEAFF.